Given below is one TCR beta chain in context. The data were taken from a study of cytomegalovirus exposure and HLA in healthy donors. It was with 60 Vbeta and 13 Jbeta primers that the PCR ran. The assay was immunoSEQ multiplex PCR, and TCRdb's table has in-frame clones only and misses some. Of some 99,000 clones listed, around three quarters are singletons. Material for sequencing was PBMCs. The clonotype was recovered from a man in his forties or fifties in good health and CMV-seronegative.

CDR3 protein: CSPNPNGTGPYEQYF. The CDR3 bases are TGCAGCCCGAACCCCAACGGGACAGGCCCCTACGAGCAGTACTTC. This rearrangement joins TRBV29-1 to TRBJ2-7; TRBD1 matches 8 bases. The V gene's germline CDR1 is SQVTM and CDR2 ANQGSEA. V shed 8 bases, J shed 2 bases, and the junction held 14 bases outside the gene matches. The CDR3 extends over 15 amino acids.